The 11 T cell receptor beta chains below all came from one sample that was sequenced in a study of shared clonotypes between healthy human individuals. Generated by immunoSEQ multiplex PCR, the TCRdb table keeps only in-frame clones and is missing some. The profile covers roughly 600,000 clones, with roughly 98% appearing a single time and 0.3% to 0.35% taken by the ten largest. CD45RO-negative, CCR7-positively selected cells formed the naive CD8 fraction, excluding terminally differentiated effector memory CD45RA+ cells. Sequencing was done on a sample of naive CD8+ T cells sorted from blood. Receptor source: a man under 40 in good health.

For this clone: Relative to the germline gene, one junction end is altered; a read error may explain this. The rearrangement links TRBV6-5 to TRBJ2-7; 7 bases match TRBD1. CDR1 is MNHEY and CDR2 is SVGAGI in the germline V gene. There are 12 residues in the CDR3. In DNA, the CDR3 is TGTGCCAGCAGTCCTGACGACAGGGAGCTGCACTTC. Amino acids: CASSPDDRELHF.

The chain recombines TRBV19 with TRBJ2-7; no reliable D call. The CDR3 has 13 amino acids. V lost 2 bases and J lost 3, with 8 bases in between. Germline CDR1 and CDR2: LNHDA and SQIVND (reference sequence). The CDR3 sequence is CASSIYNSYEQYF. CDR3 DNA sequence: TGTGCCAGTAGTATATATAACAGCTACGAGCAGTACTTC.

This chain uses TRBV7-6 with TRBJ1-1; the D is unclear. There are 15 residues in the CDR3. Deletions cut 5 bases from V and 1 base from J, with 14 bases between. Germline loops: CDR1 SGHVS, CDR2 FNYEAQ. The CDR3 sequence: CASSPSGGENTEAFF. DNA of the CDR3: TGTGCCAGCAGCCCCAGCGGCGGGGAGAACACTGAAGCTTTCTTT.

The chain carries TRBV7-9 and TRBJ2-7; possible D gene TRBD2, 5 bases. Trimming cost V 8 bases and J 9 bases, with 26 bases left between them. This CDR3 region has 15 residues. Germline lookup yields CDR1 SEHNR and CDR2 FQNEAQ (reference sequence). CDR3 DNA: TGTGCCAGCGTCCTCTCCGAGGAAGCACTACGGGGGCAGTACTTC. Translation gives CASVLSEEALRGQYF.

CDR3 in amino acids: CSVESTVSGAPYEQYF. Written as DNA, the CDR3 is TGCAGCGTTGAATCAACCGTCTCGGGGGCCCCCTACGAGCAGTACTTC. This rearrangement joins TRBV29-1 to TRBJ2-7, with D perhaps being TRBD1 or TRBD2 (6 bases each). Per germline, CDR1 SQVTM and CDR2 ANQGSEA. Trimming left V 2 bases short and J 2 bases short, with 19 bases between. This CDR3 region has 16 residues.

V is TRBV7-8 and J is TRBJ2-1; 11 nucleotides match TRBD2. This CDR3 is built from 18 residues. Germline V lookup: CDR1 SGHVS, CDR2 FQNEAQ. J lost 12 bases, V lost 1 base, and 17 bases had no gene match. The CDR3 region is CASSLDRDLAGGLGMQFF. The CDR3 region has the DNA TGTGCCAGCAGCTTAGATAGGGATCTAGCGGGAGGTTTAGGCATGCAGTTCTTC.

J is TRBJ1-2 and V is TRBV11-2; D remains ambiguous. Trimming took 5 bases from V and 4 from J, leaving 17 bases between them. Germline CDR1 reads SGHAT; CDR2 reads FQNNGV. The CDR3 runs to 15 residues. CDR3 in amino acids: CASSPGRGVFYGYTF. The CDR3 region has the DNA TGTGCCAGCAGCCCCGGCCGGGGTGTTTTCTATGGCTACACCTTC.

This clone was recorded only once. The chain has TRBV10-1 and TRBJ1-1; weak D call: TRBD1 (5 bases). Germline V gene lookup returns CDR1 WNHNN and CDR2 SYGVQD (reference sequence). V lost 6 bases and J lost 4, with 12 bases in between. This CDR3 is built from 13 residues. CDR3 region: CASSLGPGTEAFF. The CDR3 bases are TGCGCCAGCAGCTTGGGACCGGGCACTGAAGCTTTCTTT.

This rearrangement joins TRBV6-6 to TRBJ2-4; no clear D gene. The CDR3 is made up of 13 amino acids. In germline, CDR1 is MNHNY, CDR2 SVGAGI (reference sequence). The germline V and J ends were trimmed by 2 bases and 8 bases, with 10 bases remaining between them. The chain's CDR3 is CASSYPGLDIQYF. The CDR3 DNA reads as TGTGCCAGCAGTTACCCGGGTCTGGACATTCAGTACTTC.

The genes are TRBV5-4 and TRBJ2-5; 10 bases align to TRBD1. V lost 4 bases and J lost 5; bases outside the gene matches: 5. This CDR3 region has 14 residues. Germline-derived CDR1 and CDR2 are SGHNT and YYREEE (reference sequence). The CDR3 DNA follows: TGTGCCAGCAGCGAAGACAGGGGGCTGGAGACCCAGTACTTC. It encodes CASSEDRGLETQYF.

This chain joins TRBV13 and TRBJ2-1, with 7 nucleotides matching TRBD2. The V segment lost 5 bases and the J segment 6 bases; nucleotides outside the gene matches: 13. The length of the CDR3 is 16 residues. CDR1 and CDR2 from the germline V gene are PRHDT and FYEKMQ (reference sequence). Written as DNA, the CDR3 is TGTGCCAGCAGCCCTGCCACTAGCGAGGGGTCCAATGAGCAGTTCTTC. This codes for CASSPATSEGSNEQFF.